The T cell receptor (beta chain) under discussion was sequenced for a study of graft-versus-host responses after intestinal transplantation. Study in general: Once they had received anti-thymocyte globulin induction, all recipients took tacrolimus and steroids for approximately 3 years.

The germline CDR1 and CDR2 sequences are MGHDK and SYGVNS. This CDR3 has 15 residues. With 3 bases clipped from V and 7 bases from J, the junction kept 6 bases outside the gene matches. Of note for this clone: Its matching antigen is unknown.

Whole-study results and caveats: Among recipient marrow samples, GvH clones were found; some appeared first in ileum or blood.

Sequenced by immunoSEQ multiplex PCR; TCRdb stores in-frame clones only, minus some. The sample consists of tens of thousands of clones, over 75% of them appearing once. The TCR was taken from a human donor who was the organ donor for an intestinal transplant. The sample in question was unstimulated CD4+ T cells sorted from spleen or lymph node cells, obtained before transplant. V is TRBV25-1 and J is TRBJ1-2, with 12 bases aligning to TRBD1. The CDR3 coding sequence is TGTGCCAGCAGTGAGCCGGGACAGGGGGCGGTTGGCTACACCTTC. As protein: CASSEPGQGAVGYTF.